A single TCR beta chain is shown here with its context. The data were produced by immunoSEQ multiplex PCR, yet TCRdb's version contains in-frame clones alone and is incomplete. The table includes 65,000 or so clones, approximately 78% detected once. This sample is drawn from a study of OX40 agonist ivuxolimab in advanced cancers. In the study overall: Every 2 weeks, ivuxolimab was infused into the patients intravenously at between 0.01 and 10 mg/kg. Prior anti-PD-1, anti-PD-L1 or anti-CTLA-4 therapy was allowed; 40% had some. A partial response was reached by three patients: one with hepatocellular carcinoma and two with cutaneous melanoma.

Germline V lookup: CDR1 LNHDA, CDR2 SQIVND (reference sequence). This CDR3 has 18 amino acids. After removal of 6 bases from V and 3 bases from J, the junction contained 16 bases not matched to a gene. With autoimmune disease history or systemic immunosuppression, patients were excluded. The chain couples TRBV19 to TRBJ1-1, with 10 positions matching TRBD1. The sample here was CD4+ or CD8+ T cells sorted from blood, taken in a trial of the OX40 agonist ivuxolimab. This clonotype was sampled from an adult with an advanced solid tumor such as melanoma, head and neck, liver or kidney cancer. As DNA, the CDR3 is TGTGCCAGTAGAATACCAGCCGGGACAGGGGTTGTTCACACTGAAGCTTTCTTT. Its translation is CASRIPAGTGVVHTEAFF.